The 21 T cell receptor beta chains reported below all come from one sample, sequenced in a study of blood T cell repertoires in COVID-19. Here immunoSEQ multiplex PCR was the method, and the copy in TCRdb shows in-frame clones only, minus some. The sample holds around 280,000 clones, 87% seen once. Specimen: PBMCs or T cells enriched from blood (not recorded which). Receptors originate from a woman aged 40 to 50 who had recovered from COVID-19.

This clone turned up a few times. The V call is TRBV19, the J call TRBJ1-1, with 9 positions matching TRBD1. The V gene's germline CDR1 is LNHDA and CDR2 SQIVND (reference sequence). After removal of 7 bases from V and 6 bases from J, the junction contained 3 bases not matched to a gene. The length of the CDR3 is 12 residues. The CDR3 sequence: CASITGGAEAFF. The CDR3 region has the DNA TGTGCCAGTATCACAGGGGGCGCTGAAGCTTTCTTT.

The chain couples TRBV7-2 to TRBJ1-3; the match to TRBD1 covers 7 bases. CDR3 length: 17 residues. V was pared by 2 bases and J by 2 bases, with 9 bases of the junction left unmatched. Germline V gene sequence: CDR1 SGHTA, CDR2 FQGNSA. This CDR3 reads CASSLSPDRTAGNTIYF. The DNA of the CDR3 is TGTGCCAGCAGCTTATCCCCGGACAGGACGGCTGGAAACACCATATATTTT.

The chain carries TRBV28 and TRBJ2-5, with TRBD2 matching over 14 bases. Losses at the gene ends were 8 bases for V and 6 bases for J; bases not matched to a gene: 11. Looked up from germline, CDR1 is MDHEN and CDR2 is SYDVKM. The CDR3 covers 16 residues. The DNA of the CDR3 is TGTGCCAGCCGATCACCGGGACTAGCGGGAGTAAAGACCCAGTACTTC. Protein: CASRSPGLAGVKTQYF.

The chain combines TRBV5-6 with TRBJ1-1; D possibly corresponds to TRBD1 (5 bases). Trimming removed 4 bases at V and 4 bases at J, with 17 bases between. Germline loops: CDR1 SGHDT, CDR2 YYEEEE. The CDR3 loop spans 15 amino acids. The CDR3 loop is CASSLYTGQLTEAFF. CDR3 sequence (DNA): TGTGCCAGCAGCCTATATACAGGTCAGCTCACTGAAGCTTTCTTT.

This chain links TRBV4-3 with TRBJ1-4; 9 nucleotides agree with TRBD1. The CDR3 loop spans 16 amino acids. After removal of 2 bases from V and 6 bases from J, the junction contained 7 bases not matched to a gene. Germline-derived CDR1 and CDR2 are LGHNA and YSLEER. CDR3 bases: TGCGCCAGCAGCCAAAACTCCGGGACAGGGTATGAAAAACTGTTTTTT. This translates into CASSQNSGTGYEKLFF.

The chain joins TRBV7-3 to TRBJ2-5; possible D gene TRBD2, 6 bases. Germline values: CDR1 SGHTA, CDR2 FQGTGA. V was cut by 5 bases and J by 5 bases, with 15 bases left in between. The length of the CDR3 is 14 residues. This CDR3 reads CASSPFGSAETQYF. DNA of the CDR3: TGTGCCAGCAGCCCCTTCGGGAGTGCGGAGACCCAGTACTTC.

The rearrangement links TRBV5-1 to TRBJ1-1; 7 positions match TRBD1. Losses at the gene ends were 8 bases for V and 1 base for J; bases not matched to a gene: 8. The CDR3 covers 14 residues. Per germline, CDR1 SGHRS and CDR2 YFSETQ. The CDR3 DNA sequence: TGCGCCAGTAGACGGGACAGCCCGAACACTGAAGCTTTCTTT. Amino acid sequence: CASRRDSPNTEAFF. Drawing the rest from reference TRBV5-1 and TRBJ1-1, the complete variable domain is KAGVTQTPRYLIKTRGQQVTLSCSPISGHRSVSWYQQTPGQGLQFLFEYFSETQRNKGNFPGRFSGRQFSNSRSEMNVSTLELGDSALYLCASRRDSPNTEAFFGQGTRLTVV.

This rearrangement joins TRBV28 to TRBJ2-2; 11 bases agree with TRBD2. The CDR3 extends over 19 amino acids. Germline assignment: CDR1 MDHEN and CDR2 SYDVKM. For the CDR3, the DNA is TGTGGAAGTAGCCGACCGGGACTGAGACTAGCGGGAAACACCGGGGAGCTGTTTTTT. It encodes CGSSRPGLRLAGNTGELFF.

This clone showed up just once. V usage is TRBV23-1 and J usage is TRBJ2-1; 8 nucleotides match TRBD1. TRBV23-1 qualifies as an ORF whose function is uncertain. The length of the CDR3 is 14 residues. The V gene end was trimmed by 7 bases and the J gene end by 9 bases; junction bases not matched to a gene: 11. CDR3 sequence reads: CASIAGQGGGEQFF. CDR3 DNA: TGCGCCAGCATCGCCGGACAGGGAGGAGGTGAGCAGTTCTTC.

This clone was counted once. This chain uses TRBV4-1 with TRBJ1-6; D gene ambiguous. Trimming pared 0 bases from V and 13 bases from J, leaving 16 bases between. The CDR3 extends over 15 amino acids. Germline CDR1 MGHRA, CDR2 YSYEKL. In DNA, the CDR3 is TGCGCCAGCAGCCAAGATCGAAACAGCCAATCTCCCCTCCACTTT. Translated, it gives CASSQDRNSQSPLHF.

The rearrangement joins TRBV7-9 to TRBJ2-3; 12 positions agree with TRBD2. Per germline, CDR1 SEHNR and CDR2 FQNEAQ (reference sequence). Trimming took 1 base from V and 3 from J; bases not matched to a gene: 2. The CDR3 is 16 residues long. This CDR3 reads CASSLEGTSGTDTQYF. CDR3 sequence (DNA): TGTGCCAGCAGCTTAGAGGGGACTAGCGGGACAGATACGCAGTATTTT.

The chain is built from TRBV20-1 and TRBJ2-2; D is possibly TRBD2 (6 bases). In germline, CDR1 is DFQATT, CDR2 SNEGSKA (reference sequence). The CDR3 length is 16 residues. V dropped 6 bases and J dropped 1 base, with 18 bases sitting between them. In DNA, the CDR3 is TGCAGTGCAAGTCATCCGGGAGCCGTGAACACCGGGGAGCTGTTTTTT. It specifies CSASHPGAVNTGELFF.

The CDR3 region is CAISERQGRETQYF. The CDR3 DNA reads TGTGCCATCAGTGAGCGACAGGGACGAGAGACCCAGTACTTC. This chain uses TRBV10-3 with TRBJ2-5; TRBD1 aligns across 7 bases. The CDR3 covers 14 residues. Trimming took 2 bases from V and 4 from J; bases not matched to a gene: 4. CDR1 and CDR2 (germline): ENHRY, SYGVKD.

This CDR3 reads CATSRERAASGTYYEQYF. In DNA form, the CDR3 reads TGTGCCACCAGCAGAGAACGTGCGGCTAGCGGGACCTACTACGAGCAGTACTTC. The chain carries TRBV15 and TRBJ2-7; the match to TRBD2 covers 9 bases. This CDR3 has 18 residues. The V segment lost 0 bases and the J segment 3 bases; nucleotides outside the gene matches: 12. Germline-derived CDR1 and CDR2 are LNHNV and YYDKDF (reference sequence).

The V call is TRBV28, the J call TRBJ2-1, with D hard to call. The ends were cut back, 3 bases at V and 4 bases at J, with 13 bases in the middle. The CDR3 has 15 amino acids. Germline V CDR1 and CDR2: MDHEN, SYDVKM. CDR3 DNA: TGTGCCAGCAGTTTGCTCCCGGGTCTATACAATGAGCAGTTCTTC. Its translation: CASSLLPGLYNEQFF.

This rearrangement joins TRBV28 to TRBJ1-6, with D possibly TRBD1 on 5 matching bases. Germline loops: CDR1 MDHEN, CDR2 SYDVKM. The V end was cut by 0 bases, the J end by 5 bases, with 14 bases between. This CDR3 spans 17 amino acids. CDR3 region: CASSLWGKGRNNSPLHF. CDR3 coding DNA: TGTGCCAGCAGTTTATGGGGAAAGGGGAGGAATAATTCACCCCTCCACTTT. Looking up the rest from reference TRBV28 and TRBJ1-6 gives the full variable domain: DVKVTQSSRYLVKRTGEKVFLECVQDMDHENMFWYRQDPGLGLRLIYFSYDVKMKEKGDIPEGYSVSREKKERFSLILESASTNQTSMYLCASSLWGKGRNNSPLHFGNGTRLTVT.

This sequence joins TRBV4-1 and TRBJ1-3; D call uncertain. The CDR3 has 15 residues. Germline V gene lookup returns CDR1 MGHRA and CDR2 YSYEKL. Between the trimmed V and J ends, which lost 1 base and 0 bases, there was a span of 7 bases. The CDR3 protein is CASSQVYSSGNTIYF. The DNA of the CDR3 is TGCGCCAGCAGCCAAGTTTACAGCTCTGGAAACACCATATATTTT.

V usage is TRBV5-1 and J usage is TRBJ2-7, with 7 bases fitting TRBD2. Germline assignment: CDR1 SGHRS and CDR2 YFSETQ. CDR3 length: 17 residues. V dropped 0 bases and J dropped 3; count of bases not matched to a gene: 12. As DNA, the CDR3 is TGCGCCAGCAGCTTGGTTCTAGCGGACGACCCTCGCTACGAGCAGTACTTC. Protein: CASSLVLADDPRYEQYF.

This clone was found once. This chain joins TRBV28 and TRBJ1-4; TRBD1 agrees at 7 bases. V shed 7 bases, J shed 0 bases, and the junction held 5 bases outside the gene matches. Germline CDR1 is MDHEN and CDR2 is SYDVKM. The CDR3 is 15 residues long. Here the CDR3 reads CASTMDRSTNEKLFF. CDR3 coding DNA: TGTGCCAGCACCATGGACAGGTCAACTAATGAAAAACTGTTTTTT.

This chain uses TRBV28 with TRBJ2-7, with a weak D call TRBD1 (5 bases). Germline-derived CDR1 and CDR2 are MDHEN and SYDVKM. The CDR3 runs 13 residues. The V end was cut by 6 bases, the J end by 2 bases, with 11 bases between. CDR3 region: CASRKTAAYEQYF. In nucleotides, the CDR3 is TGTGCCAGCAGGAAGACAGCAGCCTACGAGCAGTACTTC.

The V gene is TRBV6-2 or TRBV6-3, the J gene TRBJ1-1, with a tentative D call TRBD1 (6 bases). With 4 bases removed from V and 5 bases from J, the gap between germline ends came to 17 bases. The CDR3 runs 15 residues. Germline V lookup: CDR1 MNHEY, CDR2 SVGEGT. The CDR3 DNA reads as TGTGCCAGCAGTTCCACCTCGAGGCAGGGGACTGAAGCTTTCTTT. It translates to CASSSTSRQGTEAFF.